This T cell receptor beta chain came from a study of cytomegalovirus exposure and HLA in healthy donors. The donors were members of the roughly 120-subject validation cohort (separate from the approximately 670-subject first cohort). The CDR3 covers 12 residues. Germline V gives CDR1 SGHVS, CDR2 FQNEAQ. Trimming took 5 bases from V and 3 from J, leaving 4 bases between them. Sequencing was performed with immunoSEQ multiplex PCR; in TCRdb, only in-frame clones are kept and a portion is missing. The data show over 150,000 clones, approximately 96% seen once. Sequencing input: PBMCs. V and J are TRBV7-8 and TRBJ2-2; no firm D call. The origin of this receptor is a woman in her late teens or twenties in good health and CMV-seronegative. CDR3 in DNA: TGTGCCAGCAGCCCGTACACCGGGGAGCTGTTTTTT. This sequence encodes CASSPYTGELFF.